The present T cell receptor beta chain was sequenced within a study of shared T cell receptors in the human thymus. Here immunoSEQ multiplex PCR was the method, and the copy in TCRdb shows in-frame clones only, minus some. Among about 380,000 clones listed, over 90% were seen once. Looked up from germline, CDR1 is SGHDN and CDR2 is FVKESK. This CDR3 comprises 11 residues. Trimming removed 4 bases at V and 4 bases at J, with 2 bases between. The chain recombines TRBV14 with TRBJ2-1; D not resolved. The sample taken for sequencing was thymocytes. The clonotype comes from a human donor. The CDR3 nucleotides are TGTGCCAGCAGCCGTTACAATGAGCAGTTCTTC. Protein product: CASSRYNEQFF.